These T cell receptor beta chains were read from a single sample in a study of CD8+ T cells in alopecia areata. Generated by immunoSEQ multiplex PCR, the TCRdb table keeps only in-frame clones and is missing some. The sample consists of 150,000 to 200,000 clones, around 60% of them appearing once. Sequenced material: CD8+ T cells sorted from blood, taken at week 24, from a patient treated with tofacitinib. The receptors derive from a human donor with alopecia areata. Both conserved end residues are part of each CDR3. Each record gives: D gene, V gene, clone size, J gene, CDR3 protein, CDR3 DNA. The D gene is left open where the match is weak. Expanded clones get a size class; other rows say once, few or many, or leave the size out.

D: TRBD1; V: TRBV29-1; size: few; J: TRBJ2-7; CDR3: CSVEDPDRIYEQYF; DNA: TGCAGCGTTGAAGATCCGGACAGGATCTACGAGCAGTACTTC
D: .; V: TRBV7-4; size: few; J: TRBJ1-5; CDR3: CASSLRDRRFSNQPQHF; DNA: TGTGCCAGCAGCCTACGGGACCGGAGGTTTAGCAATCAGCCCCAGCATTTT
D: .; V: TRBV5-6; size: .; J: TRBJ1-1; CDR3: CASSLGTMNTEAFF; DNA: TGTGCCAGCAGCTTGGGAACGATGAACACTGAAGCTTTCTTT
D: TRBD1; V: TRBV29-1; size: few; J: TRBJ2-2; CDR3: CSVEAETGKTGELFF; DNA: TGCAGCGTTGAAGCCGAGACAGGGAAAACCGGGGAGCTGTTTTTT
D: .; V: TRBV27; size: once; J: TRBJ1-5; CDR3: CASSFRENQPQHF; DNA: TGTGCCAGCAGTTTCAGGGAAAATCAGCCCCAGCATTTT
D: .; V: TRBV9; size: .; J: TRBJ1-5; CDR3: CASSTQKGPQHF; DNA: TGTGCCAGCAGCACGCAAAAAGGGCCCCAGCATTTT
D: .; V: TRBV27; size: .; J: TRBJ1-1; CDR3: CASSLFAGLNTEAFF; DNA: TGTGCCAGCAGTTTATTCGCGGGGCTCAACACTGAAGCTTTCTTT
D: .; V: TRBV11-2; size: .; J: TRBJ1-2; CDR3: CASSLGGGAYGYTF; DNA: TGTGCCAGCAGCTTAGGGGGAGGGGCCTATGGCTACACCTTC
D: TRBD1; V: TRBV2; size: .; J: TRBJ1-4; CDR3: CARGQKNEKLFF; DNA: TGTGCCAGGGGACAGAAGAATGAAAAACTGTTTTTT
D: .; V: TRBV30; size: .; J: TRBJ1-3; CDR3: CAWNPAVSGNTIYF; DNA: TGTGCCTGGAACCCCGCGGTCTCTGGAAACACCATATATTTT
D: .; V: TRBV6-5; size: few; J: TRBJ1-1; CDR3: CASSFSRSTEAFF; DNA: TGTGCCAGCAGTTTCTCTCGGAGCACTGAAGCTTTCTTT
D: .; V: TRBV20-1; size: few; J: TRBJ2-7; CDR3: CSAPRGYEQYF; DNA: TGCAGTGCTCCCCGGGGCTACGAGCAGTACTTC
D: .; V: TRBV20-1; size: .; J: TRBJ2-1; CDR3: CSASGGREQFF; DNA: TGCAGTGCTAGTGGGGGGCGAGAGCAGTTCTTC
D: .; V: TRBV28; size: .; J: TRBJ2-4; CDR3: CASSFTEIKNIQYF; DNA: TGTGCCAGCAGTTTCACGGAGATAAAAAACATTCAGTACTTC
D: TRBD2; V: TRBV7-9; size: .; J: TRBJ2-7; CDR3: CASSLALSGDPYEQYF; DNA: TGTGCCAGCAGCTTAGCTCTTAGCGGGGATCCTTACGAGCAGTACTTC
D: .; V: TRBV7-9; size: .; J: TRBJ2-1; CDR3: CASSLVIFGDEQFF; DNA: TGTGCCAGCAGCTTAGTAATATTTGGGGATGAGCAGTTCTTC
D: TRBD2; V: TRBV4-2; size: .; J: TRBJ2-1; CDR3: CASSQDLSGGSYNEQFF; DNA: TGTGCCAGCAGCCAAGATCTCAGCGGGGGTTCCTACAATGAGCAGTTCTTC
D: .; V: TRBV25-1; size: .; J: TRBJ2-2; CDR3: CASSERRATGELFF; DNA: TGTGCCAGCAGTGAACGCCGGGCGACCGGGGAGCTGTTTTTT
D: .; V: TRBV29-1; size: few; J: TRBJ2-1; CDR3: CSVENYNEQFF; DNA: TGCAGCGTTGAAAACTACAATGAGCAGTTCTTC
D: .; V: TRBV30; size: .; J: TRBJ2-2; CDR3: CAWSGLPGELFF; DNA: TGTGCCTGGAGTGGTCTACCCGGGGAGCTGTTTTTT
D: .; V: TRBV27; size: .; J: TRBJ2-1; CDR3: CASSLGRGGNEQFF; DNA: TGTGCCAGCAGTTTGGGCAGGGGGGGCAATGAGCAGTTCTTC
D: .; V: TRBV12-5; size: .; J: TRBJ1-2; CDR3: CASGTAGLLGYTF; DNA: TGTGCTAGTGGTACCGCCGGATTGCTTGGCTACACCTTC
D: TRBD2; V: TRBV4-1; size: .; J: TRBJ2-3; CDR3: CASSHSVAGDFTDTQYF; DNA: TGCGCCAGCAGCCATAGTGTAGCGGGGGATTTTACAGATACGCAGTATTTT
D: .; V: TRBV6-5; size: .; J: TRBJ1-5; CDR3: CASSYDGNSNQPQHF; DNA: TGTGCCAGCAGTTACGATGGGAATAGCAATCAGCCCCAGCATTTT
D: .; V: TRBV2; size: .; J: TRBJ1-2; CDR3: CARGTQNGYTF; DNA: TGTGCCAGGGGGACCCAGAATGGCTACACCTTC
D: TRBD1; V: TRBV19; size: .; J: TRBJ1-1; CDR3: CASSPRTGEGTEAFF; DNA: TGTGCCAGTAGTCCAAGGACAGGGGAGGGCACTGAAGCTTTCTTT
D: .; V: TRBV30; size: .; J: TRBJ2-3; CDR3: CAWQVADTQYF; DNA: TGTGCCTGGCAGGTGGCAGATACGCAGTATTTT
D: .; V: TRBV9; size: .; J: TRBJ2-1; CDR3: CASSVGQKLNEQFF; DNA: TGTGCCAGCAGCGTAGGCCAGAAGCTCAATGAGCAGTTCTTC
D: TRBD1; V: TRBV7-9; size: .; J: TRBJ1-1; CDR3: CASTQGQGAFF; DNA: TGTGCCAGCACACAAGGACAGGGAGCTTTCTTT
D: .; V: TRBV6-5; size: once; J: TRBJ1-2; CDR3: CASSYEGSQYTF; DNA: TGTGCCAGCAGTTACGAGGGATCTCAGTACACCTTC
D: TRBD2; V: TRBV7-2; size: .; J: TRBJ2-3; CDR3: CASSLVGSGGILNTDTQYF; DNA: TGTGCCAGCAGCTTAGTAGGGAGCGGGGGGATTCTAAACACAGATACGCAGTATTTT
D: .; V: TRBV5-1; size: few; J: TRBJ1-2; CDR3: CASSLGGDGYTF; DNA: TGCGCCAGCAGCTTGGGAGGGGATGGCTACACCTTC
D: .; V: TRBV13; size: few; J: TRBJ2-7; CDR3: CASSPSNYEQYF; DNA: TGTGCCAGCAGCCCATCCAACTACGAGCAGTACTTC
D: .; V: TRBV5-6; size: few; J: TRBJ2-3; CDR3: CASSFRGYSTDTQYF; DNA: TGTGCCAGCAGCTTTCGGGGCTACAGCACAGATACGCAGTATTTT
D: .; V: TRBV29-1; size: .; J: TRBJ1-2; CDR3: CGVTYGYTF; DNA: TGCGGCGTAACATATGGCTACACCTTC
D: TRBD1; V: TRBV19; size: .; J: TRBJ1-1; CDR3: CASSTNRGTEAFF; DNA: TGTGCCAGTAGCACAAACAGGGGGACTGAAGCTTTCTTT
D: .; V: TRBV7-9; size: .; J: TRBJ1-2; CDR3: CASSTGGGGYTF; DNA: TGTGCCAGCTCCACTGGAGGTGGCGGCTACACCTTC
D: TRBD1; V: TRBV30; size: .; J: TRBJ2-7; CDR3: CAWNDRGPTYEQYF; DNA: TGTGCCTGGAACGACAGGGGCCCCACCTACGAGCAGTACTTC
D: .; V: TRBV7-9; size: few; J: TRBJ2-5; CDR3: CASSREETQYF; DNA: TGTGCCAGCAGTCGTGAAGAGACCCAGTACTTC
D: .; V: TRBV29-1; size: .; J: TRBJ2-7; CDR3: CSVDTGSYEQYF; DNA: TGCAGCGTCGATACAGGGAGCTACGAGCAGTACTTC
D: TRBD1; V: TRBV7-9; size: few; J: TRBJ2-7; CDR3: CASSPTGDDEQYF; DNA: TGTGCCAGCAGTCCAACAGGGGACGACGAGCAGTACTTC
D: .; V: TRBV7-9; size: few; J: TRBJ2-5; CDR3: CASSSPGGQETQYF; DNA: TGTGCCAGCAGCTCACCCGGGGGTCAAGAGACCCAGTACTTC
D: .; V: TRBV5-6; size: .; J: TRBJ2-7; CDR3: CASSRDGSYEQYF; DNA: TGTGCCAGCAGCCGGGACGGCTCCTACGAGCAGTACTTC
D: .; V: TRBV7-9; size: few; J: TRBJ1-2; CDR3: CASSLGQTPNYGYTF; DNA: TGTGCCAGCAGCTTAGGACAGACACCTAACTATGGCTACACCTTC
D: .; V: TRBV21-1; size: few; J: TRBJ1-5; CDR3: CASSIIRAESGNQPQHF; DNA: TGTGCCAGCAGCATCATCCGCGCCGAAAGTGGCAATCAGCCCCAGCATTTT
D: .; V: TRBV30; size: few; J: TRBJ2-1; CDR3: CAWSLLGEEQFF; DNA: TGTGCCTGGAGCCTCCTCGGCGAGGAGCAGTTCTTC
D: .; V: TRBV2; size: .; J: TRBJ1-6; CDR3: CASSEASSVGYNSPLHF; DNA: TGTGCCAGCAGTGAAGCGTCCTCGGTGGGCTATAATTCACCCCTCCACTTT
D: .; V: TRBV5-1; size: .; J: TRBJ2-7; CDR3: CASSETGSYEQYF; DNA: TGCGCCAGCAGCGAAACAGGGTCCTACGAGCAGTACTTC
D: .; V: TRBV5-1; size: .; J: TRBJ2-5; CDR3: CASSLAKMGDYQETQYF; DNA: TGCGCCAGCAGCTTGGCCAAAATGGGTGACTATCAAGAGACCCAGTACTTC
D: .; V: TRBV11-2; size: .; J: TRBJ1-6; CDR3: CASSLESASSSYNSPLHF; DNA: TGTGCCAGCAGCTTAGAGTCGGCGAGTAGCTCCTATAATTCACCCCTCCACTTT
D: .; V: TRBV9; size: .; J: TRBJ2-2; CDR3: CASSVNRGTGTGELFF; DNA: TGTGCCAGCAGCGTAAACCGGGGCACGGGCACCGGGGAGCTGTTTTTT
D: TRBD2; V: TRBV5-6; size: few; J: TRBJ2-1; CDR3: CASSPPLADPSSYNEQFF; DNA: TGTGCCAGCAGCCCGCCCCTAGCGGACCCTAGCTCCTACAATGAGCAGTTCTTC
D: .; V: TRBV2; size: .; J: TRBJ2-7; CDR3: CASRTGHPPEQYF; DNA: TGTGCCAGCAGAACGGGACACCCCCCCGAGCAGTACTTC